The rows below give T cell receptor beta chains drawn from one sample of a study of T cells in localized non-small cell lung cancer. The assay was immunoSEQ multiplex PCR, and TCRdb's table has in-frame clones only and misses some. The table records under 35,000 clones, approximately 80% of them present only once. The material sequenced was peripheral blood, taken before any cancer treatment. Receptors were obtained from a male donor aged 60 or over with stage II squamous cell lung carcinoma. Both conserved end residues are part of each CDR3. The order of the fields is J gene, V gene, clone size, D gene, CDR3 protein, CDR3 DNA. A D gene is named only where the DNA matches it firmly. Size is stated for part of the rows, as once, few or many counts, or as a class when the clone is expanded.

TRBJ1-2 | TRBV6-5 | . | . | CASSPGSDYGYTF | TGTGCCAGCAGTCCCGGATCTGACTATGGCTACACCTTC
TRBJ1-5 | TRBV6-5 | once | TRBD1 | CASSMDRGRPPQHF | TGTGCCAGCAGCATGGACAGGGGCCGCCCGCCCCAGCATTTT
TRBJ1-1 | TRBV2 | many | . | CASSEAQAEAFF | TGTGCCAGCAGTGAAGCCCAGGCTGAAGCTTTCTTT
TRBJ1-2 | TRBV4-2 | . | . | CASSQDLRVLGGYTF | TGTGCCAGCAGCCAAGATCTCCGGGTGTTAGGTGGCTACACCTTC
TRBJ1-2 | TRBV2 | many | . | CASSDSAHYGYTF | TGTGCCAGCAGTGATTCGGCCCACTATGGCTACACCTTC
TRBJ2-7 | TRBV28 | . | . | CASSAGTTLRAQYF | TGTGCCAGCAGCGCCGGGACCACCCTACGAGCGCAGTACTTC
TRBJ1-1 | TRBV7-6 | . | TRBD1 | CASSIGTANTEAFF | TGTGCCAGCAGCATCGGGACAGCGAACACTGAAGCTTTCTTT
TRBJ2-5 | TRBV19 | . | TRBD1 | CASSIRDRGDFQETQYF | TGTGCCAGTAGTATCCGGGACAGGGGGGATTTCCAAGAGACCCAGTACTTC
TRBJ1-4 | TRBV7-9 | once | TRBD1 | CASSLGQGYEKLFF | TGTGCCAGCAGCTTAGGACAGGGATACGAAAAACTGTTTTTT
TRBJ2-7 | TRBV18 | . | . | CASSPPRFNRTSSYEQYF | TGTGCCAGCTCACCACCGAGGTTTAACAGGACGAGCTCCTACGAGCAGTACTTC
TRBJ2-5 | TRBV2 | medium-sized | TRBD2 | CASSGGTSGGQTQYF | TGTGCCAGCAGTGGAGGGACTAGCGGGGGACAGACCCAGTACTTC
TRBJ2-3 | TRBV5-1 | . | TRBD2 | CASSLTSGVTDTQYF | TGCGCCAGCAGCTTGACTAGCGGAGTCACAGATACGCAGTATTTT
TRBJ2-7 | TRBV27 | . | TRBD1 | CASRTGGSYEQYF | TGTGCCAGTAGGACAGGGGGCTCATACGAGCAGTACTTC
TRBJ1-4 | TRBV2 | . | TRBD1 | CASSELGQGFKKLFF | TGTGCCAGCAGTGAACTTGGACAGGGGTTTAAAAAACTGTTTTTT
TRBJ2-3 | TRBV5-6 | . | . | CASRLVSSTDTQYF | TGTGCCAGCCGACTAGTCTCTAGCACAGATACGCAGTATTTT
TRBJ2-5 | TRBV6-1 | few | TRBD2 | CASSESGLALRSQYF | TGTGCCAGCAGTGAGTCGGGACTAGCGTTGCGGTCCCAGTACTTC
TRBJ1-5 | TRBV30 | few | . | CAWSMRGNQPQHF | TGTGCCTGGAGTATGCGGGGCAATCAGCCCCAGCATTTT
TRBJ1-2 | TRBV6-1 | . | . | CASTTGPNYGYTF | TGTGCCAGCACCACAGGGCCCAACTATGGCTACACCTTC
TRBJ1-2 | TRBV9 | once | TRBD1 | CASSLSSPGQGRGYTF | TGTGCCAGCAGCCTTTCGAGCCCGGGACAGGGAAGAGGCTACACCTTC
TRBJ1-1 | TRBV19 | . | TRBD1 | CASSTGQAYLNTEAFF | TGTGCCAGTAGTACGGGACAGGCTTATCTGAACACTGAAGCTTTCTTT
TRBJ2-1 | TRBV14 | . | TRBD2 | CASSQDPSGRYKFF | TGTGCCAGCAGCCAAGATCCTAGCGGGAGATATAAGTTCTTC
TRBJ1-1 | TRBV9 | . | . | CASSVKGISRDTEAFF | TGTGCCAGCAGCGTAAAAGGAATCTCACGGGACACTGAAGCTTTCTTT
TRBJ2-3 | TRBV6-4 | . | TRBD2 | CASSARLADTQYF | TGTGCCAGCAGTGCCAGACTAGCGGATACGCAGTATTTT
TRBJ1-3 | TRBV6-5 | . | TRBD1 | CASSWGQGHSGNTIYF | TGTGCCAGCAGTTGGGGACAGGGGCACTCTGGAAACACCATATATTTT
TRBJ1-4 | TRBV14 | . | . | CASSSLGEKLFF | TGTGCCAGCAGCTCCCTAGGTGAAAAACTGTTTTTT
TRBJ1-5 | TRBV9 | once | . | CASSVGWVQPQHF | TGTGCCAGCAGCGTAGGGTGGGTTCAGCCCCAGCATTTT
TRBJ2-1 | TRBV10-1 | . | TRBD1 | CASSESWGTEQYNEQFF | TGCGCCAGCAGTGAGTCGTGGGGGACAGAGCAATACAATGAGCAGTTCTTC
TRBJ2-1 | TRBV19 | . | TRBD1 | CASRQGAINEQFF | TGTGCCAGCAGACAGGGGGCAATCAATGAGCAGTTCTTC
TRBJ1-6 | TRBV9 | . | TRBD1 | CASSVEGTVDSPLHF | TGTGCCAGCAGCGTAGAAGGGACAGTTGATTCACCCCTCCACTTT
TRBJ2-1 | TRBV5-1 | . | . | CASSLVRTISGNEQFF | TGCGCCAGCAGCTTGGTGCGGACTATCTCGGGCAATGAGCAGTTCTTC
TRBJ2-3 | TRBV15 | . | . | CATSRDGIGGNTQYF | TGTGCCACCAGCAGAGATGGGATCGGGGGAAATACGCAGTATTTT
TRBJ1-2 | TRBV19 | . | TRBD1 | CASSPRGQGRSYTF | TGTGCCAGTAGCCCCCGGGGACAGGGCCGAAGCTACACCTTC
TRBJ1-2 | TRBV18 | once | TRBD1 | CASSETGQDYGYTF | TGTGCCAGCTCAGAGACGGGACAGGACTATGGCTACACCTTC
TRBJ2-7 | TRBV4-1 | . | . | CASSQKAGQGYEQYF | TGCGCCAGCAGCCAAAAGGCCGGGCAGGGCTACGAGCAGTACTTC
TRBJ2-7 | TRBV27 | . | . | CASSLSWGDGTYEQYF | TGTGCCAGCAGTTTATCTTGGGGGGACGGCACCTACGAGCAGTACTTC
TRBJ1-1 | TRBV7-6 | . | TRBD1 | CASSLGTGALNTEAFF | TGTGCCAGCAGCCTCGGGACAGGGGCCTTGAACACTGAAGCTTTCTTT
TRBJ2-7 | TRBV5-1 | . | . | CASSLLGPSGYEQYF | TGCGCCAGCAGCTTGCTGGGGCCGTCCGGCTACGAGCAGTACTTC
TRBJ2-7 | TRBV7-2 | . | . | CASSLVRGYEQYF | TGTGCCAGCAGCTTAGTCAGAGGGTACGAGCAGTACTTC
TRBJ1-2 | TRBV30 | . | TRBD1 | CAWSLTGGSYGYTF | TGTGCCTGGAGTCTGACAGGGGGCAGCTATGGCTACACCTTC
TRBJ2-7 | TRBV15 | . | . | CATSTQAQGYYEQYF | TGTGCCACCAGCACTCAAGCGCAGGGTTACTACGAGCAGTACTTC
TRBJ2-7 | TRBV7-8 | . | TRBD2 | CASSFPEEAGGTYEQYF | TGTGCCAGCAGCTTCCCCGAGGAAGCGGGGGGAACCTACGAGCAGTACTTC
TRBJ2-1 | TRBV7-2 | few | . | CASSFGQYNEQFF | TGTGCCAGCAGCTTCGGACAGTACAATGAGCAGTTCTTC
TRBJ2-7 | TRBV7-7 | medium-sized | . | CASSLNGKFTSYEQYF | TGTGCTAGCAGCTTAAATGGAAAGTTCACCTCCTACGAGCAGTACTTC
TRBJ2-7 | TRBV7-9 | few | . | CASSLAGGRYEQYF | TGTGCCAGCAGCTTAGCGGGAGGCCGCTACGAGCAGTACTTC
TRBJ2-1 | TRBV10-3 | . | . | CAISAALVGSYNEQFF | TGTGCCATCAGTGCCGCTTTAGTGGGCTCCTACAATGAGCAGTTCTTC
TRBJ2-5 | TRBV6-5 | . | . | CASSYPGGGETQYF | TGTGCCAGCAGTTACCCAGGGGGGGGCGAGACCCAGTACTTC
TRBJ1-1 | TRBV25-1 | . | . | CASSEGKGGETEAFF | TGTGCCAGCAGTGAAGGAAAGGGGGGAGAAACTGAAGCTTTCTTT
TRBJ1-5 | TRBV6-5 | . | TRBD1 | CASSRQGAEGQPQHF | TGTGCCAGCAGCCGACAGGGGGCGGAGGGTCAGCCCCAGCATTTT
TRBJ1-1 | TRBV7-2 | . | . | CASSFTPNTEAFF | TGTGCCAGCAGCTTTACACCGAACACTGAAGCTTTCTTT
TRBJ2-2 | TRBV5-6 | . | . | CASSLAWTVNTGELFF | TGTGCCAGCAGCTTGGCCTGGACAGTCAACACCGGGGAGCTGTTTTTT
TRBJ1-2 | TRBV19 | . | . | CASTTRRQVSNYGYTF | TGTGCCAGTACAACCCGAAGACAGGTCTCTAACTATGGCTACACCTTC